This TCR beta chain is from a study of shared clonotypes between healthy human individuals. Overall study findings and caveats: A small donor pool kept down the genetic and exposure-history diversity that was represented.

V dropped 4 bases and J dropped 1; count of bases not matched to a gene: 12. This CDR3 is 17 amino acids long. Germline values: CDR1 SGHDT, CDR2 YYEEEE. This was a deep-level run. Sequencing used immunoSEQ multiplex PCR; TCRdb keeps in-frame clones, though not all of them. The repertoire holds some 2,100,000 clones, with around 95% as singletons. Every one of the donors was a Caucasian adult that lived in Nashville, Tennessee. The count of this clone is one. Its antigen is unidentified. The chain joins TRBV5-6 to TRBJ2-7; 9 nucleotides agree with TRBD1. The sample was naive CD4+ T cells sorted from blood. Subset indicated: CD45RA+ positively selected. The receptor was isolated from a man between 18 and 35 years old in good health. The CDR3 nucleotides read TGTGCCAGCAGCGTAGGGACAGGGCGGATTGGGTCCTACGAGCAGTACTTC. The encoded protein is CASSVGTGRIGSYEQYF.